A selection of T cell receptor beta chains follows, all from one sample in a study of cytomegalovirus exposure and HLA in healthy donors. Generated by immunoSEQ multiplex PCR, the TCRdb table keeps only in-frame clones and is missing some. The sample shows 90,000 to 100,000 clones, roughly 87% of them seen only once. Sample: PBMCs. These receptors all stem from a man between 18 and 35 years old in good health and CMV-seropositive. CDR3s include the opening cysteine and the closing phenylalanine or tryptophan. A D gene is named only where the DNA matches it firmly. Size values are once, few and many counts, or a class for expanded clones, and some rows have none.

CDR3 protein: CASSKTQRVNTEAFF
CDR3 DNA: TGTGCCAGCAGTAAAACACAGAGGGTGAACACTGAAGCTTTCTTT
CDR3 length: 15
D gene: .
J gene: TRBJ1-1
V gene: TRBV6-1
clone size: .

CDR3 protein: CASSLPGTSGRYNEQFF
CDR3 DNA: TGTGCCAGTAGTCTGCCCGGGACTAGCGGACGTTACAATGAGCAGTTCTTC
CDR3 length: 17
D gene: TRBD2
J gene: TRBJ2-1
V gene: TRBV19
clone size: .

CDR3 protein: CASSIRSRDRAVEQFF
CDR3 DNA: TGTGCCAGTAGTATACGATCGCGGGACAGGGCTGTCGAGCAGTTCTTC
CDR3 length: 16
D gene: TRBD1
J gene: TRBJ2-1
V gene: TRBV19
clone size: .

CDR3 protein: CASSPGQGNYEQYF
CDR3 DNA: TGTGCCAGCAGTCCGGGACAGGGAAACTACGAGCAGTACTTC
CDR3 length: 14
D gene: TRBD1
J gene: TRBJ2-7
V gene: TRBV2
clone size: .

CDR3 protein: CASSANLVNSTDTQYF
CDR3 DNA: TGTGCCAGCAGCGCGAACTTAGTCAATAGCACAGATACGCAGTATTTT
CDR3 length: 16
D gene: .
J gene: TRBJ2-3
V gene: TRBV9
clone size: .

CDR3 protein: CASSFSANTGELFF
CDR3 DNA: TGTGCCAGCAGCTTCAGTGCGAACACCGGGGAGCTGTTTTTT
CDR3 length: 14
D gene: .
J gene: TRBJ2-2
V gene: TRBV7-3
clone size: few

CDR3 protein: CASSPSGRFREQYF
CDR3 DNA: TGTGCCAGCAGCCCTAGCGGGAGATTTCGCGAGCAGTACTTC
CDR3 length: 14
D gene: TRBD2
J gene: TRBJ2-7
V gene: TRBV27
clone size: .

CDR3 protein: CASSLGQNTGELFF
CDR3 DNA: TGCGCCAGCAGCCTGGGACAGAACACCGGGGAGCTGTTTTTT
CDR3 length: 14
D gene: .
J gene: TRBJ2-2
V gene: TRBV5-1
clone size: .

CDR3 protein: CASSQDLAEGGSTGELFF
CDR3 DNA: TGCGCCAGCAGCCAAGATCTAGCGGAGGGGGGTAGCACCGGGGAGCTGTTTTTT
CDR3 length: 18
D gene: .
J gene: TRBJ2-2
V gene: TRBV4-3
clone size: .

CDR3 protein: CASSEPNQGYAGYTF
CDR3 DNA: TGTGCCAGCAGTGAACCCAATCAGGGTTATGCTGGCTACACCTTC
CDR3 length: 15
D gene: .
J gene: TRBJ1-2
V gene: TRBV6-1
clone size: .

CDR3 protein: CASSLGTSGFQFF
CDR3 DNA: TGTGCCAGCAGCTTAGGGACTAGCGGTTTCCAGTTCTTC
CDR3 length: 13
D gene: TRBD2
J gene: TRBJ2-1
V gene: TRBV11-2
clone size: .

CDR3 protein: CASSVAGIQETQYF
CDR3 DNA: TGTGCCAGCAGCGTAGCCGGGATCCAAGAGACCCAGTACTTC
CDR3 length: 14
D gene: .
J gene: TRBJ2-5
V gene: TRBV9
clone size: once

CDR3 protein: CASSPSTGGGYGYTF
CDR3 DNA: TGTGCCAGTAGTCCGTCGACAGGGGGCGGCTATGGCTACACCTTC
CDR3 length: 15
D gene: TRBD1
J gene: TRBJ1-2
V gene: TRBV19
clone size: .

CDR3 protein: CASSLWAGTPGANVLTF
CDR3 DNA: TGTGCCAGCAGCTTATGGGCAGGGACTCCCGGGGCCAACGTCCTGACTTTC
CDR3 length: 17
D gene: .
J gene: TRBJ2-6
V gene: TRBV7-9
clone size: .

CDR3 protein: CASRSQGAHQPQHF
CDR3 DNA: TGTGCCAGCAGGTCACAGGGGGCGCATCAGCCCCAGCATTTT
CDR3 length: 14
D gene: TRBD1
J gene: TRBJ1-5
V gene: TRBV28
clone size: .

CDR3 protein: CASSSRLAGINEQFF
CDR3 DNA: TGTGCCAGCAGCTCGAGACTAGCGGGGATCAATGAGCAGTTCTTC
CDR3 length: 15
D gene: TRBD2
J gene: TRBJ2-1
V gene: TRBV7-3
clone size: .

CDR3 protein: CASAGTGGYEQYF
CDR3 DNA: TGTGCCAGTGCGGGGACAGGGGGCTACGAGCAGTACTTC
CDR3 length: 13
D gene: TRBD1
J gene: TRBJ2-7
V gene: TRBV19
clone size: .

CDR3 protein: CASSFGDTQYF
CDR3 DNA: TGTGCCAGCAGTTTCGGGGATACGCAGTATTTT
CDR3 length: 11
D gene: .
J gene: TRBJ2-3
V gene: TRBV5-4
clone size: once

CDR3 protein: CASSPTLADNEQFF
CDR3 DNA: TGTGCCAGCAGCCCTACCCTAGCAGACAATGAGCAGTTCTTC
CDR3 length: 14
D gene: .
J gene: TRBJ2-1
V gene: TRBV5-4
clone size: .

CDR3 protein: CASSLGDGGRPEAFF
CDR3 DNA: TGTGCCAGCAGCTTAGGTGACGGGGGGCGCCCTGAAGCTTTCTTT
CDR3 length: 15
D gene: .
J gene: TRBJ1-1
V gene: TRBV7-9
clone size: .

CDR3 protein: CASRDRDHEQYF
CDR3 DNA: TGTGCCAGCCGGGACAGGGACCACGAGCAGTACTTC
CDR3 length: 12
D gene: TRBD1
J gene: TRBJ2-7
V gene: TRBV6-5
clone size: .

CDR3 protein: CASRKPAESDNEQFF
CDR3 DNA: TGCGCCAGCAGGAAGCCCGCGGAGTCCGACAATGAGCAGTTCTTC
CDR3 length: 15
D gene: .
J gene: TRBJ2-1
V gene: TRBV4-1
clone size: .

CDR3 protein: CASSQQYTEAFF
CDR3 DNA: TGTGCCAGCAGCCAACAGTACACTGAAGCTTTCTTT
CDR3 length: 12
D gene: .
J gene: TRBJ1-1
V gene: TRBV14
clone size: .

CDR3 protein: CASSPGQIYNSPLHF
CDR3 DNA: TGCGCCAGCAGCCCGGGACAAATCTATAATTCACCCCTCCACTTT
CDR3 length: 15
D gene: .
J gene: TRBJ1-6
V gene: TRBV4-3
clone size: .

CDR3 protein: CASSLVRGSSYF
CDR3 DNA: TGTGCCAGCAGCTTAGTAAGGGGGTCTTCTTACTTC
CDR3 length: 12
D gene: .
J gene: TRBJ2-7
V gene: TRBV11-3
clone size: .

CDR3 protein: CASSHRQGASYGYTF
CDR3 DNA: TGTGCCAGCAGCCATAGACAGGGGGCATCCTATGGCTACACCTTC
CDR3 length: 15
D gene: TRBD1
J gene: TRBJ1-2
V gene: TRBV14
clone size: .

CDR3 protein: CASSQGTYNEQFF
CDR3 DNA: TGCGCCAGCTCTCAGGGGACCTACAATGAGCAGTTCTTC
CDR3 length: 13
D gene: .
J gene: TRBJ2-1
V gene: TRBV10-2
clone size: .

CDR3 protein: CASSLGQGRTGELFF
CDR3 DNA: TGTGCCAGCAGCTTGGGACAGGGGAGGACCGGGGAGCTGTTTTTT
CDR3 length: 15
D gene: TRBD1
J gene: TRBJ2-2
V gene: TRBV11-2
clone size: .

CDR3 protein: CASNPGRRNTIYF
CDR3 DNA: TGTGCCAGTAACCCGGGGAGACGAAACACCATATATTTT
CDR3 length: 13
D gene: .
J gene: TRBJ1-3
V gene: TRBV19
clone size: .

CDR3 protein: CASTPDRPYGYTF
CDR3 DNA: TGTGCCAGCACCCCGGACAGGCCGTATGGCTACACCTTC
CDR3 length: 13
D gene: TRBD1
J gene: TRBJ1-2
V gene: TRBV28
clone size: .

CDR3 protein: CAISDSSGRGGDTQYF
CDR3 DNA: TGTGCCATCAGTGATAGTAGCGGGAGAGGGGGAGATACGCAGTATTTT
CDR3 length: 16
D gene: TRBD2
J gene: TRBJ2-3
V gene: TRBV10-3
clone size: .

CDR3 protein: CASSEPSGGHTGELFF
CDR3 DNA: TGTGCCAGCAGTGAACCCAGCGGGGGACACACCGGGGAGCTGTTTTTT
CDR3 length: 16
D gene: TRBD2
J gene: TRBJ2-2
V gene: TRBV25-1
clone size: .

CDR3 protein: CASSGTRGVGSTEAFF
CDR3 DNA: TGTGCCAGCAGTGGGACGCGGGGGGTCGGGAGCACTGAAGCTTTCTTT
CDR3 length: 16
D gene: .
J gene: TRBJ1-1
V gene: TRBV6-6
clone size: few

CDR3 protein: CASTAYRDSPYGYTF
CDR3 DNA: TGTGCCAGTACCGCCTATAGGGACAGTCCTTATGGCTACACCTTC
CDR3 length: 15
D gene: TRBD1
J gene: TRBJ1-2
V gene: TRBV2
clone size: .

CDR3 protein: CASSGQETQYF
CDR3 DNA: TGTGCATCCTCGGGACAAGAGACCCAGTACTTC
CDR3 length: 11
D gene: .
J gene: TRBJ2-5
V gene: TRBV7-6
clone size: .

CDR3 protein: CASSPGRQGNEKLFF
CDR3 DNA: TGCGCCAGCAGCCCCGGTCGGCAGGGTAATGAAAAACTGTTTTTT
CDR3 length: 15
D gene: .
J gene: TRBJ1-4
V gene: TRBV5-1
clone size: .

CDR3 protein: CSVAGGRNLETQYF
CDR3 DNA: TGCAGCGTAGCTGGAGGGCGGAACCTAGAGACCCAGTACTTC
CDR3 length: 14
D gene: .
J gene: TRBJ2-5
V gene: TRBV29-1
clone size: few

CDR3 protein: CAIGQGENEQFF
CDR3 DNA: TGTGCCATCGGACAGGGTGAGAATGAGCAGTTCTTC
CDR3 length: 12
D gene: TRBD1
J gene: TRBJ2-1
V gene: TRBV10-3
clone size: .

CDR3 protein: CASSQDPDSYNNEQFF
CDR3 DNA: TGCGCCAGCAGCCAAGATCCGGACAGTTATAACAATGAGCAGTTCTTC
CDR3 length: 16
D gene: .
J gene: TRBJ2-1
V gene: TRBV4-1
clone size: .

CDR3 protein: CASSQGMEDGGYTF
CDR3 DNA: TGTGCCAGCAGCCAAGGCATGGAGGACGGCGGCTACACCTTC
CDR3 length: 14
D gene: .
J gene: TRBJ1-2
V gene: TRBV4-2
clone size: .

CDR3 protein: CASSEAGSQYEQYF
CDR3 DNA: TGTGCCAGCAGTGAGGCGGGGTCCCAATACGAGCAGTACTTC
CDR3 length: 14
D gene: .
J gene: TRBJ2-7
V gene: TRBV6-1
clone size: few

CDR3 protein: CATSSGGLNEKLFF
CDR3 DNA: TGTGCCACCAGCTCGGGGGGCCTTAATGAAAAACTGTTTTTT
CDR3 length: 14
D gene: .
J gene: TRBJ1-4
V gene: TRBV15
clone size: .